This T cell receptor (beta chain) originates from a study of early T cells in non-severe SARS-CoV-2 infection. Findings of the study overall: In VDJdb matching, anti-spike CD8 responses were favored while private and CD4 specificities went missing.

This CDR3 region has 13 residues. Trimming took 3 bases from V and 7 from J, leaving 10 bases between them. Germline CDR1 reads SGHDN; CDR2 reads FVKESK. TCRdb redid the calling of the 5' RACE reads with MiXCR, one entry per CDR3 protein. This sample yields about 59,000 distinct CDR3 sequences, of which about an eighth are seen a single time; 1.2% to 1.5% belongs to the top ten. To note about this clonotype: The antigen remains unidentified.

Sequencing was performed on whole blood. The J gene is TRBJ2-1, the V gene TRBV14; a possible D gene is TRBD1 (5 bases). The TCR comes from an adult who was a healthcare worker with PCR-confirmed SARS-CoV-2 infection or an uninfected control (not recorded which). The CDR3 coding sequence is TGTGCCAGCAGCCACCAGGGTGAAAATGAGCAGTTCTTC. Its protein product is CASSHQGENEQFF.